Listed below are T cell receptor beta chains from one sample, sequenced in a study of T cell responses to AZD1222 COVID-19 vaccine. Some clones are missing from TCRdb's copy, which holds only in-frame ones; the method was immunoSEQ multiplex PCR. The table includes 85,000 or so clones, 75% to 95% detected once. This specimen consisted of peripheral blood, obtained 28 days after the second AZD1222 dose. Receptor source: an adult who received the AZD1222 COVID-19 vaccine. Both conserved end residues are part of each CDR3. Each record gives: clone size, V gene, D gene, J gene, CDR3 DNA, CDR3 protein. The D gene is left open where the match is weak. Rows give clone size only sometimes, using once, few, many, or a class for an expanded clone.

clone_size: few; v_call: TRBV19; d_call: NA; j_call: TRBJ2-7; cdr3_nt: TGTGCCAGTAGCTTAACGGCGAGCTCCTACGAGCAGTACTTC; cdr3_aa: CASSLTASSYEQYF
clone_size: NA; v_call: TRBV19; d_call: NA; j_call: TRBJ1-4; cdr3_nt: TGTGCCAGTAGTGAGAGGAGGGGGGCTAATGAAAAACTGTTTTTT; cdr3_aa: CASSERRGANEKLFF
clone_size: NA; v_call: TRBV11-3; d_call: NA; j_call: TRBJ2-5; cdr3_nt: TGTGCCAGCAGCTTAAGGCTCCAAGAGACCCAGTACTTC; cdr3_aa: CASSLRLQETQYF
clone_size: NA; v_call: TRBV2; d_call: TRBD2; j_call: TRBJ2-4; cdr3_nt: TGTGCCAGCAGGGACTTAGCGGGGGGGCCTGGAAACATTCAGTACTTC; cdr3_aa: CASRDLAGGPGNIQYF
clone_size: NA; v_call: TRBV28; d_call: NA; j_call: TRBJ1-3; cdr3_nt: TGTGCCAGCGGAATAGGGGGGGCGGGAGTCAGAAACACCATATATTTT; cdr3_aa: CASGIGGAGVRNTIYF
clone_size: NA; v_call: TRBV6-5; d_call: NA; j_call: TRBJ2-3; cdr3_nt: TGTGCCAGCAGCCGTTTCGGGGATACGCAGTATTTT; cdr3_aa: CASSRFGDTQYF
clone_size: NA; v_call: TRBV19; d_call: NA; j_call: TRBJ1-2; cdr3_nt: TGTGCCAGTAGTATAGATCAGGGGACCTATGGCTACACCTTC; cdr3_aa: CASSIDQGTYGYTF
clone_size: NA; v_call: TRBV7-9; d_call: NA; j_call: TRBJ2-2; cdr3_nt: TGTGCCAGCAGCTTATCTGCCGGGGCCAGGACCGGGGAGCTGTTTTTT; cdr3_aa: CASSLSAGARTGELFF
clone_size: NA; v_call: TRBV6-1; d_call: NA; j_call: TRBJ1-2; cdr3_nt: TGTGCCAGCAGTGAAGTCGGGGTCCGAGGCTACACCTTC; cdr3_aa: CASSEVGVRGYTF
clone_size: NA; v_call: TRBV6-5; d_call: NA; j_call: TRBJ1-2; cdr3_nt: TGTGCCAGCAGTCCCAGACAGGAGGACTATGGCTACACCTTC; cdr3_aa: CASSPRQEDYGYTF
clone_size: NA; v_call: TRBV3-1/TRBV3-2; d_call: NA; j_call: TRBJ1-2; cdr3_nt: TGTGCCAGCAGCCCGGTCTGGGCGACCCCTGGCTACACCTTC; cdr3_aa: CASSPVWATPGYTF
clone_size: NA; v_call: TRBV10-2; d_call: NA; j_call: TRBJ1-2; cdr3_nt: TGCGCCAGCAGTGAGTCGACCCCGGACTATGGCTACACCTTC; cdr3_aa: CASSESTPDYGYTF
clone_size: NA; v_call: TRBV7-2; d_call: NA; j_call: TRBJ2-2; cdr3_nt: TGTGCCAGCAGCTTATTTCCGCTGAGCACCGGGGAGCTGTTTTTT; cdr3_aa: CASSLFPLSTGELFF
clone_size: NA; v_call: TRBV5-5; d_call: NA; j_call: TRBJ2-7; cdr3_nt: TGTGCCAGCAGTCCTGGATACTACGAGCAGTACTTC; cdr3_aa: CASSPGYYEQYF
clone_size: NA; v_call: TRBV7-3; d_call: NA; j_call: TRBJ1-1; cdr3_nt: TGTGCCAGCAGCTCCGGACACGGGGATGGTGAAGCTTTCTTT; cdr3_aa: CASSSGHGDGEAFF
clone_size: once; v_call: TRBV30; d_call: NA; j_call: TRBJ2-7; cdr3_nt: TGTGCCTGGAGGGGCTGGGATTACGAGCAGTACTTC; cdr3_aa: CAWRGWDYEQYF
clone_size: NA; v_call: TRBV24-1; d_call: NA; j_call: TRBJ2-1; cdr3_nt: TGTGCCACCAGTGACCCGGACAGCCAGCACAATGAGCAGTTCTTC; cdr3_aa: CATSDPDSQHNEQFF
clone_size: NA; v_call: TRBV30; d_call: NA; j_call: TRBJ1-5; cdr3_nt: TGTGCCTGGAGTGTGGGTCGGGATCAGCCCCAGCATTTT; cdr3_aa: CAWSVGRDQPQHF
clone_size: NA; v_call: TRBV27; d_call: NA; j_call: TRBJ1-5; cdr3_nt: TGTGCCAGCAGTTTAATAGGGGACAATCAGCCCCAGCATTTT; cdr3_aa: CASSLIGDNQPQHF
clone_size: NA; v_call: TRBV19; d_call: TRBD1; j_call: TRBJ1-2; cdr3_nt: TGTGCCACCAAATTCACAGGGGATGACTACTATGGCTACACCTTC; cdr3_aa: CATKFTGDDYYGYTF
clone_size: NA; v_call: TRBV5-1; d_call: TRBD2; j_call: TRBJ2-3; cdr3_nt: TGCGCCAGCAGCCCCGGGACTAGCGGGAGGGCAACCGATACGCAGTATTTT; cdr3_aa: CASSPGTSGRATDTQYF
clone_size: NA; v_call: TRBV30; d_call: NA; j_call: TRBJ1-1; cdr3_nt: TGTGCCTGGAGAGGAATGACTTCACGGGGCACTGAAGCTTTCTTT; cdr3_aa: CAWRGMTSRGTEAFF
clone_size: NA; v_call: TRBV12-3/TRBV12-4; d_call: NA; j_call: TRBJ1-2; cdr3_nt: TGTGCCAGCAGTATGGGTGGGGGCTACACCTTC; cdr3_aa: CASSMGGGYTF
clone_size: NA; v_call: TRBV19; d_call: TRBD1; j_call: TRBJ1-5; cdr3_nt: TGTGCCAGTAGTATCGCCGAGGACAGGGTACGCAATCAGCCCCAGCATTTT; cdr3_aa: CASSIAEDRVRNQPQHF
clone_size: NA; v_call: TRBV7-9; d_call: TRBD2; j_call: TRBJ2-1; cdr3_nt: TGTGCCAGCAGCTTACGAGCGGGAGGGAATGAGCAGTTCTTC; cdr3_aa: CASSLRAGGNEQFF
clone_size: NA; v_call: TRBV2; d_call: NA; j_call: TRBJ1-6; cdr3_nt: TGTGCCAGCAGTGGCAATCAGGATTCACCCCTCCACTTT; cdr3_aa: CASSGNQDSPLHF
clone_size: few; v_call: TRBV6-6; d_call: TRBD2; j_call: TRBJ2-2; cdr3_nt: TGTGCCAGCAGCCCAAGCGGGGCCGGGGAGCTGTTTTTT; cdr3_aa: CASSPSGAGELFF
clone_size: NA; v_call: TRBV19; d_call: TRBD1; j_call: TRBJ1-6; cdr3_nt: TGTGCCAGTGGACAGGGGCCGTCGAGCTCCTATAATTCACCCCTCCACTTT; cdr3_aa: CASGQGPSSSYNSPLHF
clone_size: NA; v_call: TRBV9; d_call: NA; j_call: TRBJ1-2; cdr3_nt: TGTGCCAGCAGCGGACAGGACTATGGCTACACCTTC; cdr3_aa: CASSGQDYGYTF
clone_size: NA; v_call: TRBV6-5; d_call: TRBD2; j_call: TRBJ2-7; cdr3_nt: TGTGCCAGCAGTTACTCGTCTAGCGGGAGTCATTACGAGCAGTACTTC; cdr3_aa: CASSYSSSGSHYEQYF
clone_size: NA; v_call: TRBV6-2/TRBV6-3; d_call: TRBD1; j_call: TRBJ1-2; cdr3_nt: TGTGCCAGCAGCCTCGATCCGACAGGGGGAAATGGCTACACCTTC; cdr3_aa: CASSLDPTGGNGYTF
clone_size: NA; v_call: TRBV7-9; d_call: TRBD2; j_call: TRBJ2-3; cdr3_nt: TGTGCCAGCAGCTTCCCGCTAGCGGGGGGTCGCCGCACAGATACGCAGTATTTT; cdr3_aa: CASSFPLAGGRRTDTQYF
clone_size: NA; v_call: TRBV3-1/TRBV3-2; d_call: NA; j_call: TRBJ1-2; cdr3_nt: TGTGCCAGCAGCCCTTCAGATGAGGGTCTAGGTGGCTACACCTTC; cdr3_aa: CASSPSDEGLGGYTF
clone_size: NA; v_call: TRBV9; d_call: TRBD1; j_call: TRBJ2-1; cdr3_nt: TGTGCCAGCAGCCCCCTACAGGGGGTGGACTACAATGAGCAGTTCTTC; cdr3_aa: CASSPLQGVDYNEQFF
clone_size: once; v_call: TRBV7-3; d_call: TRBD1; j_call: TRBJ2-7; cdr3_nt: TGTGCCAGCAGCCAAACACCGGGACAGGCCTACGAGCAGTACTTC; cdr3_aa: CASSQTPGQAYEQYF
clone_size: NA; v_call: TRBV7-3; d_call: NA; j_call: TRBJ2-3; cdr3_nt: TGTGCCAGCAGCTCCAGCAGTGTGTCAGATACGCAGTATTTT; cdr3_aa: CASSSSSVSDTQYF
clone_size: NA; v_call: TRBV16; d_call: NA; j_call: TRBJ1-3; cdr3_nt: TGTGCCAGCAGCCCCCGTTGGGGGTCCACAGGAAACACCATATATTTT; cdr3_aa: CASSPRWGSTGNTIYF
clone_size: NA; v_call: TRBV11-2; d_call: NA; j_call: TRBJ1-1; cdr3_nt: TGTGCCAGCAGCTTAGAGGCTGTTGGGAGAGCTTTCTTT; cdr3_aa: CASSLEAVGRAFF